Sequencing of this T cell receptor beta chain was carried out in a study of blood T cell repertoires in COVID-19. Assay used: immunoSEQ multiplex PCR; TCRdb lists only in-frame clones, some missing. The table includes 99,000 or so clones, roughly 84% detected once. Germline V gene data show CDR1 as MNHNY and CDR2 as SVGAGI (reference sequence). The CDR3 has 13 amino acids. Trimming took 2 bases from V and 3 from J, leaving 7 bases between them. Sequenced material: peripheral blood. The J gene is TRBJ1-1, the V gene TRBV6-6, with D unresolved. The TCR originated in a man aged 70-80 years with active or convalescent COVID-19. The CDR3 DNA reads TGTGCCAGCAGTTACGCGAGGGACACTGAAGCTTTCTTT. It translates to CASSYARDTEAFF.